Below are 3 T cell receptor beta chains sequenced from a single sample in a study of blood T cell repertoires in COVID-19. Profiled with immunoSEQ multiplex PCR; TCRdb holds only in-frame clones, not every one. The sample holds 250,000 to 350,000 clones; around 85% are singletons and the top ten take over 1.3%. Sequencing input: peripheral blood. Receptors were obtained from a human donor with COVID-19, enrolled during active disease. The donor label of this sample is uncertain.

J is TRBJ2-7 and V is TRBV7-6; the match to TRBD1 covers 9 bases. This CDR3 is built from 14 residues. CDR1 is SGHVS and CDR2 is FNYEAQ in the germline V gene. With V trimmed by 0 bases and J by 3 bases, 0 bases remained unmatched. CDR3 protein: CASSLAGQGYEQYF. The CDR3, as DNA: TGTGCCAGCAGCTTAGCGGGACAGGGCTACGAGCAGTACTTC. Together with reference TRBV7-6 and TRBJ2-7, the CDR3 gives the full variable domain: GAGVSQSPRYKVTKRGQDVALRCDPISGHVSLYWYRQALGQGPEFLTYFNYEAQQDKSGLPNDRFSAERPEGSISTLTIQRTEQRDSAMYRCASSLAGQGYEQYFGPGTRLTVT.

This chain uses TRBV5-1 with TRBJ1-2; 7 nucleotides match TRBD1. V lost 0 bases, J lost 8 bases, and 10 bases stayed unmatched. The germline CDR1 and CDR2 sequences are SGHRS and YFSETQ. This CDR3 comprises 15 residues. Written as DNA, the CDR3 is TGCGCCAGCAGCTTGGCGGGGACAGTCGGCCGGGGCTACACCTTC. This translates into CASSLAGTVGRGYTF. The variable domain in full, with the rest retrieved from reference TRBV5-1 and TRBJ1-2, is KAGVTQTPRYLIKTRGQQVTLSCSPISGHRSVSWYQQTPGQGLQFLFEYFSETQRNKGNFPGRFSGRQFSNSRSEMNVSTLELGDSALYLCASSLAGTVGRGYTFGSGTRLTVV.

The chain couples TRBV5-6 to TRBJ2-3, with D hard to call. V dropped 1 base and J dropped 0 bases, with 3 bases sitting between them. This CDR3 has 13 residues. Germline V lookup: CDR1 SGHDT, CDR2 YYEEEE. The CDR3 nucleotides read TGTGCCAGCAGCTTGATAAGCACAGATACGCAGTATTTT. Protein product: CASSLISTDTQYF.